One and the same sample provided the 14 T cell receptor beta chains below, sequenced in a study of OX40 agonist ivuxolimab in advanced cancers. Sequencing was performed with immunoSEQ multiplex PCR; in TCRdb, only in-frame clones are kept and a portion is missing. The data hold about 54,000 clones, with around 89% observed a single time. The source material was CD4+ or CD8+ T cells sorted from blood, sampled in a trial of the OX40 agonist ivuxolimab. All receptors come from an adult with an advanced solid tumor such as melanoma, head and neck, liver or kidney cancer.

The chain uses TRBV10-1 and TRBJ1-6; weak D call: TRBD1 (5 bases). V was pared by 2 bases and J by 10 bases, with 12 bases between. The length of the CDR3 is 14 residues. Germline V CDR1 and CDR2: WNHNN, SYGVQD (reference sequence). CDR3 sequence: CASSEGQGGSPLHF. The CDR3 coding sequence is TGCGCCAGCAGTGAGGGGCAGGGAGGCTCACCCCTCCACTTT.

This clone was recorded only once. The gene calls are TRBV7-9 and TRBJ2-7; the match to TRBD1 covers 7 bases. The CDR3 spans 15 residues. Trimming took 5 bases from V and 5 from J; bases not matched to a gene: 12. The germline V gene encodes CDR1 SEHNR and CDR2 FQNEAQ (reference sequence). The CDR3: CASSRTGYINHEQYF. The CDR3, as DNA: TGTGCCAGCAGCCGGACAGGCTACATTAACCACGAGCAGTACTTC.

J is TRBJ1-3 and V is TRBV10-3; 8 bases map to TRBD1. This CDR3 is built from 15 residues. The V gene end was trimmed by 6 bases and the J gene end by 4 bases; junction bases not matched to a gene: 8. The germline V gene encodes CDR1 ENHRY and CDR2 SYGVKD. Here the CDR3 DNA reads TGTGCCATCAGCGGACAGGGAGTATCGGGAAACACCATATATTTT. Translating it yields CAISGQGVSGNTIYF.

V and J are TRBV5-4 and TRBJ1-2; D gene uncertain. This CDR3 contains 16 residues. The germline CDR1 and CDR2 sequences are SGHNT and YYREEE (reference sequence). Trimming removed 7 bases at V and 1 base at J, with 20 bases between. The CDR3 is CASSPRRGRLNYGYTF. CDR3 nucleotides: TGTGCCAGCTCGCCGAGAAGAGGACGGCTTAACTATGGCTACACCTTC.

The rearrangement links TRBV10-3 to TRBJ2-2, with D hard to call. The CDR3 consists of 14 residues. Trimming shortened V by 0 bases and J by 6 bases, and 8 bases separated the two germline ends. Germline V gene data show CDR1 as ENHRY and CDR2 as SYGVKD. As DNA, the CDR3 is TGTGCCATCAGTGAGTCGACGGCAGCCGGGGAGCTGTTTTTT. Its protein is CAISESTAAGELFF.

The chain links TRBV6-5 to TRBJ2-7; D unclear. The germline CDR1 and CDR2 sequences are MNHEY and SVGAGI. The CDR3 runs to 14 residues. V was shortened by 0 bases and J by 5 bases, with 11 bases between the two germline ends. The CDR3 sequence: CASSYSVLFNEQYF. DNA for the CDR3: TGTGCCAGCAGTTACTCTGTACTGTTCAACGAGCAGTACTTC.

This chain uses TRBV7-9 with TRBJ2-7, with 7 bases that match TRBD2. J gave up 0 bases and V 0 bases, and 2 bases lay outside the gene matches. The CDR3 sequence is 15 residues long. Germline values: CDR1 SEHNR, CDR2 FQNEAQ (reference sequence). This chain's CDR3 is CASSLAGGSSYEQYF. The CDR3 nucleotides are TGTGCCAGCAGCTTAGCGGGGGGGAGCTCCTACGAGCAGTACTTC. The complete variable domain, with remaining parts taken from reference TRBV7-9 and TRBJ2-7, reads DTGVSQNPRHKITKRGQNVTFRCDPISEHNRLYWYRQTLGQGPEFLTYFQNEAQLEKSRLLSDRFSAERPKGSFSTLEIQRTEQGDSAMYLCASSLAGGSSYEQYFGPGTRLTVT.

The chain employs TRBV5-6 and TRBJ1-2; 10 nucleotides match TRBD1. The CDR3 consists of 15 residues. Germline V gene sequence: CDR1 SGHDT, CDR2 YYEEEE. The V segment lost 4 bases and the J segment 3 bases; nucleotides outside the gene matches: 6. This CDR3 reads CASSGGTGADYGYTF. DNA of the CDR3: TGTGCCAGCAGCGGGGGGACAGGGGCAGACTATGGCTACACCTTC.

The rearrangement links TRBV7-6 to TRBJ2-7; D remains ambiguous. The V end was cut by 4 bases, the J end by 1 base, with 5 bases between. Germline lookup yields CDR1 SGHVS and CDR2 FNYEAQ. This CDR3 is 12 amino acids long. The CDR3 DNA reads TGTGCCAGCAGCTCTTCGTCCTACGAGCAGTACTTC. Translating it yields CASSSSSYEQYF.

The chain carries TRBV18 and TRBJ2-5; no clear D. The CDR3 consists of 13 residues. Germline V CDR1 and CDR2: KGHSH, LQKENI. V shed 5 bases and J shed 5 bases, with 12 bases lying between them. This chain's CDR3 is CASSVLLRETQYF. CDR3 nucleotide sequence: TGTGCCAGCTCAGTTTTGTTAAGGGAGACCCAGTACTTC.

The chain has TRBV5-1 and TRBJ2-1; 9 bases are shared with TRBD2. Germline V lookup: CDR1 SGHRS, CDR2 YFSETQ. Trimming took 1 base from V and 2 from J; bases not matched to a gene: 7. The CDR3 length is 17 residues. The CDR3, as DNA: TGCGCCAGCAGCTTGAGGGCTAGCGGGGATCCCTACAATGAGCAGTTCTTC. The encoded protein is CASSLRASGDPYNEQFF.

The chain has TRBV6-1 and TRBJ1-2; 7 bases are shared with TRBD1. Germline values: CDR1 MNHNS, CDR2 SASEGT. The CDR3 is 13 amino acids. The V segment lost 6 bases and the J segment 7 bases; nucleotides outside the gene matches: 8. DNA of the CDR3: TGTGCCAGCAGGGCTACGGGACAGAGTGGCTACACCTTC. It yields the protein CASRATGQSGYTF.

The rearrangement uses TRBV30 and TRBJ1-5, with 10 nucleotides matching TRBD1. The V gene's germline CDR1 is GTSNPN and CDR2 SVGIG (reference sequence). The junction had 11 bases not matched to a gene; V was cut back by 2 bases and J by 7 bases. The CDR3 covers 16 residues. CDR3 sequence: CAWSSSRTGGRQPQHF. DNA for the CDR3: TGTGCCTGGAGTTCTTCTCGGACAGGGGGTAGGCAGCCCCAGCATTTT.

The V and J genes are TRBV10-2 and TRBJ2-3, with 10 bases aligning to TRBD2. The CDR3 extends over 14 amino acids. Germline V gene sequence: CDR1 WSHSY, CDR2 SAAADI. V lost 8 bases and J lost 2; bases outside the gene matches: 4. This CDR3 reads CASLSGRITDTQYF. As DNA, the CDR3 is TGCGCCAGCCTTAGCGGGAGGATCACAGATACGCAGTATTTT.